Given below is one T cell receptor beta chain in context. Germline V gives CDR1 SEHNR, CDR2 FQNEAQ (reference sequence). The CDR3 length is 13 residues. Trimming removed 5 bases at V and 5 bases at J, with 12 bases between. The sample originates from a study of shared clonotypes between healthy human individuals. Whole-study context: A couple of women and three men aged 18 to 49 made up the donors.

The method was immunoSEQ multiplex PCR; TCRdb's version includes in-frame clones alone and lacks a portion of them. Of some 2 million clones listed, about 95% are singletons. Naive CD8 cells comprised CD45RO-negative, CCR7-positively selected cells, excluding terminally differentiated effector memory CD45RA+ cells. This chain joins TRBV7-9 and TRBJ2-5, with D unclear. The clonotype originates from a man aged 18 to 29 in good health. Sequenced: naive CD8+ T cells sorted from blood. The CDR3 is CASSRGDWETQYF. The CDR3 region has the DNA TGTGCCAGCAGCCGAGGAGATTGGGAGACCCAGTACTTC.